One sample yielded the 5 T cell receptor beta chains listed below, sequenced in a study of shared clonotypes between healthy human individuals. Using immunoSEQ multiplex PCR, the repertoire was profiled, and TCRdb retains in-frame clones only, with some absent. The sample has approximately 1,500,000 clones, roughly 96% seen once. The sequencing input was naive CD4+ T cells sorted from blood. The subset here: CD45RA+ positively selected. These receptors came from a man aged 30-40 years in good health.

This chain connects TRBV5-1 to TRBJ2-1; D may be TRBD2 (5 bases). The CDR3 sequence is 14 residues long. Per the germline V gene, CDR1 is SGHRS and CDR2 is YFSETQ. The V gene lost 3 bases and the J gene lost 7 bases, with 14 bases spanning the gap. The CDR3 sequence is CASSSTATGNEQFF. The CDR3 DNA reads TGCGCCAGCAGCTCGACTGCGACGGGGAATGAGCAGTTCTTC.

CDR3 sequence reads: CATSRDPYQPQHF. The CDR3, as DNA: TGTGCCACCAGCAGAGATCCCTATCAGCCCCAGCATTTT. The gene calls are TRBV15 and TRBJ1-5, with unresolved D. This CDR3 has 13 amino acids. Germline V lookup: CDR1 LNHNV, CDR2 YYDKDF (reference sequence). The V and J ends lost 0 bases and 5 bases respectively, with 5 bases between them.

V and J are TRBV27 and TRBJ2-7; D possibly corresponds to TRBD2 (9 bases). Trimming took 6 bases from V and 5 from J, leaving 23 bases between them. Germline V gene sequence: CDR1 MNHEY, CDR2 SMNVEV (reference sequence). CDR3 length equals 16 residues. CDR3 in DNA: TGTGCCAGCAGCCCACGCAGGGGGCGGGGGGGTCACGAGCAGTACTTC. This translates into CASSPRRGRGGHEQYF.

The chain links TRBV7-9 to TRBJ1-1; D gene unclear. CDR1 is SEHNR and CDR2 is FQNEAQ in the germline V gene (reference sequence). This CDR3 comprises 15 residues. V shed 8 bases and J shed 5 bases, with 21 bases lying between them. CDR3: CASASKSGPRTEAFF. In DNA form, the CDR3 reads TGTGCCAGCGCCTCAAAAAGCGGGCCAAGGACTGAAGCTTTCTTT.

CDR3 nucleotides: TGCGCCAGCAGCCTAGGGACTAGCGGGAGTCTCTACGAGCAGTACTTC. This gives the protein CASSLGTSGSLYEQYF. The chain joins TRBV5-1 to TRBJ2-7; 14 nucleotides match TRBD2. Trimming took 4 bases from V and 3 from J; bases not matched to a gene: 6. The CDR3 extends over 16 amino acids. Germline V gives CDR1 SGHRS, CDR2 YFSETQ. The complete variable domain, with remaining parts taken from reference TRBV5-1 and TRBJ2-7, reads KAGVTQTPRYLIKTRGQQVTLSCSPISGHRSVSWYQQTPGQGLQFLFEYFSETQRNKGNFPGRFSGRQFSNSRSEMNVSTLELGDSALYLCASSLGTSGSLYEQYFGPGTRLTVT.